This is a list of T cell receptor beta chains from one sample in a study of Graves' ophthalmopathy and Graves' hyperthyroidism. TCRdb ran MiXCR on the multiplex PCR reads and lists one entry per CDR3 protein. The data hold about 740,000 distinct CDR3 sequences, with roughly 41% observed a single time. The sequencing sample was made of peripheral blood. Receptors originate from an adult man with Graves' ophthalmopathy. CDR3s include the opening cysteine and the closing phenylalanine or tryptophan. A D gene is named only where the DNA matches it firmly. Clone sizes are given selectively: once, few, many, or a class where the clone is expanded.

clone_size: few
d_call: TRBD1
v_call: TRBV2
j_call: TRBJ1-6
cdr3_aa: CASSEHRDRDSPLHF
cdr3_nt: TGTGCCAGCAGTGAACACCGGGACAGAGATTCACCCCTCCACTTT

clone_size: .
d_call: TRBD2
v_call: TRBV2
j_call: TRBJ2-3
cdr3_aa: CASIRGDADTQYF
cdr3_nt: TGTGCCAGCATTCGGGGGGACGCAGATACGCAGTATTTT

clone_size: .
d_call: .
v_call: TRBV11-2
j_call: TRBJ2-5
cdr3_aa: CASSLDRRTETQYF
cdr3_nt: TGTGCCAGCAGCTTAGATCGGAGGACGGAGACCCAGTACTTC

clone_size: .
d_call: .
v_call: TRBV7-9
j_call: TRBJ1-6
cdr3_aa: CASSLGPAVANSPLHF
cdr3_nt: TGTGCCAGCAGCTTAGGACCTGCAGTAGCAAATTCACCCCTCCACTTT

clone_size: .
d_call: .
v_call: TRBV7-9
j_call: TRBJ1-5
cdr3_aa: CASDTRQFNQPQHF
cdr3_nt: TGTGCCAGCGATACGCGACAGTTCAATCAGCCCCAGCATTTT

clone_size: many
d_call: TRBD1
v_call: TRBV29-1
j_call: TRBJ1-1
cdr3_aa: CSVEKGTGTEAFF
cdr3_nt: TGCAGCGTTGAAAAAGGGACAGGGACTGAAGCTTTCTTT

clone_size: .
d_call: .
v_call: TRBV29-1
j_call: TRBJ2-3
cdr3_aa: CSVVAFRDGAQYF
cdr3_nt: TGCAGCGTTGTCGCGTTCCGTGATGGGGCGCAGTATTTT

clone_size: .
d_call: .
v_call: TRBV25-1
j_call: TRBJ1-1
cdr3_aa: CASSEYRRMNTEAFF
cdr3_nt: TGTGCCAGCAGTGAATATAGGCGGATGAACACTGAAGCTTTCTTT

clone_size: .
d_call: .
v_call: TRBV29-1
j_call: TRBJ1-3
cdr3_aa: CSVGHIIYF
cdr3_nt: TGCAGCGTCGGGCACATCATATATTTT

clone_size: .
d_call: TRBD1
v_call: TRBV24-1
j_call: TRBJ2-5
cdr3_aa: CATSDRSLTGGGETQNF
cdr3_nt: TGTGCCACCAGTGACCGAAGTTTGACAGGGGGCGGTGAGACCCAGAACTTC

clone_size: .
d_call: .
v_call: TRBV20-1
j_call: TRBJ1-2
cdr3_aa: CSARVYSGTHPNYGYTF
cdr3_nt: TGCAGTGCTAGAGTTTATTCTGGGACACATCCCAACTATGGCTACACCTTC

clone_size: .
d_call: .
v_call: TRBV7-8
j_call: TRBJ1-1
cdr3_aa: CASSDRWQGASTEAFF
cdr3_nt: TGTGCCAGCAGCGATAGGTGGCAGGGTGCGAGCACTGAAGCTTTCTTT

clone_size: many
d_call: TRBD2
v_call: TRBV2
j_call: TRBJ2-7
cdr3_aa: CASRDSGAYEQYF
cdr3_nt: TGTGCCAGCAGGGATAGCGGGGCCTACGAGCAGTACTTC

clone_size: .
d_call: TRBD1
v_call: TRBV20-1
j_call: TRBJ1-5
cdr3_aa: CSASSRGLINQPQHF
cdr3_nt: TGCAGTGCTAGTTCCAGGGGGCTGATCAATCAGCCCCAGCATTTT

clone_size: many
d_call: TRBD1
v_call: TRBV7-9
j_call: TRBJ2-6
cdr3_aa: CASSRGTGATGANVLTF
cdr3_nt: TGTGCCAGCAGCCGAGGGACAGGGGCAACTGGGGCCAACGTCCTGACTTTC

clone_size: many
d_call: .
v_call: TRBV10-3
j_call: TRBJ2-7
cdr3_aa: CAISLSTDEQYF
cdr3_nt: TGTGCCATCAGCCTCAGTACCGACGAGCAGTACTTC

clone_size: many
d_call: TRBD1
v_call: TRBV2
j_call: TRBJ2-7
cdr3_aa: CASRDRGPPGEQYF
cdr3_nt: TGTGCCAGCAGGGACAGGGGCCCCCCTGGCGAGCAGTACTTC

clone_size: .
d_call: .
v_call: TRBV29-1
j_call: TRBJ2-7
cdr3_aa: CSVEDLRQDSYEQYF
cdr3_nt: TGCAGCGTTGAAGATCTAAGACAGGATTCCTACGAGCAGTACTTC

clone_size: .
d_call: TRBD1
v_call: TRBV7-9
j_call: TRBJ2-2
cdr3_aa: CASSSKNDRAGELFF
cdr3_nt: TGTGCCAGCAGTTCGAAGAATGACAGGGCCGGGGAGCTGTTTTTT

clone_size: many
d_call: .
v_call: TRBV7-6
j_call: TRBJ1-5
cdr3_aa: CASSLAGTNQPQHF
cdr3_nt: TGTGCCAGCAGCTTAGCGGGTACCAATCAGCCCCAGCATTTT

clone_size: many
d_call: .
v_call: TRBV6-5
j_call: TRBJ1-6
cdr3_aa: CASREDGSSPLHF
cdr3_nt: TGTGCCAGCAGGGAGGATGGAAGTTCACCCCTCCACTTT

clone_size: few
d_call: .
v_call: TRBV20-1
j_call: TRBJ2-5
cdr3_aa: CSARDTAGETQYF
cdr3_nt: TGCAGTGCTAGAGATACAGCGGGTGAGACCCAGTACTTC

clone_size: few
d_call: .
v_call: TRBV20-1
j_call: TRBJ2-7
cdr3_aa: CSATRASGVTEQYF
cdr3_nt: TGCAGTGCCACCCGGGCGAGTGGAGTAACGGAGCAGTACTTC

clone_size: .
d_call: .
v_call: TRBV29-1
j_call: TRBJ1-4
cdr3_aa: CSVGDPEKLFF
cdr3_nt: TGCAGCGTGGGGGACCCTGAAAAACTGTTTTTT

clone_size: .
d_call: .
v_call: TRBV6-5
j_call: TRBJ2-2
cdr3_aa: CASSYRGTTGELFF
cdr3_nt: TGTGCCAGCAGTTATAGGGGGACGACCGGGGAGCTGTTTTTT

clone_size: .
d_call: TRBD1
v_call: TRBV20-1
j_call: TRBJ2-5
cdr3_aa: CSARPGGRETQYF
cdr3_nt: TGCAGTGCTCGCCCAGGGGGAAGGGAGACCCAGTACTTC

clone_size: few
d_call: TRBD1
v_call: TRBV7-9
j_call: TRBJ1-1
cdr3_aa: CASSRQGSGEAFF
cdr3_nt: TGTGCCAGCAGCCGACAGGGATCGGGTGAAGCTTTCTTT

clone_size: few
d_call: .
v_call: TRBV29-1
j_call: TRBJ1-2
cdr3_aa: CSVEWQGYGYTF
cdr3_nt: TGCAGCGTTGAGTGGCAGGGCTATGGCTACACCTTC

clone_size: once
d_call: .
v_call: TRBV4-2
j_call: TRBJ1-2
cdr3_aa: CASSQEITFGGTLNYGYTF
cdr3_nt: TGTGCCAGCAGCCAAGAGATCACCTTCGGGGGGACGCTTAACTATGGCTACACCTTC

clone_size: .
d_call: TRBD1
v_call: TRBV29-1
j_call: TRBJ2-3
cdr3_aa: CSMGQGARNTQYF
cdr3_nt: TGCAGCATGGGACAGGGGGCGCGAAATACGCAGTATTTT

clone_size: once
d_call: .
v_call: TRBV15
j_call: TRBJ1-2
cdr3_aa: CATSSLGDRYGYTF
cdr3_nt: TGTGCCACCAGCAGCTTGGGGGACCGCTATGGCTACACCTTC

clone_size: many
d_call: .
v_call: TRBV29-1
j_call: TRBJ1-1
cdr3_aa: CSVETWTGTFF
cdr3_nt: TGCAGCGTTGAAACCTGGACCGGCACTTTCTTT

clone_size: once
d_call: .
v_call: TRBV7-9
j_call: TRBJ2-2
cdr3_aa: CASSLVGLVAGYTGELFF
cdr3_nt: TGTGCCAGCAGCTTAGTTGGACTTGTGGCAGGGTACACCGGGGAGCTGTTTTTT

clone_size: .
d_call: .
v_call: TRBV19
j_call: TRBJ2-7
cdr3_aa: CASSIVSGTTTREQYF
cdr3_nt: TGTGCCAGTAGTATTGTCAGCGGAACGACCACCAGGGAGCAGTACTTC

clone_size: .
d_call: .
v_call: TRBV12-3/TRBV12-4
j_call: TRBJ2-5
cdr3_aa: CASSPGGQTQYF
cdr3_nt: TGTGCCAGCAGCCCTGGCGGGCAGACCCAGTACTTC

clone_size: few
d_call: .
v_call: TRBV7-9
j_call: TRBJ2-1
cdr3_aa: CASSESLAFSGNEQFF
cdr3_nt: TGTGCCAGCAGTGAAAGCCTAGCTTTTTCGGGCAATGAGCAGTTCTTC

clone_size: few
d_call: .
v_call: TRBV7-8
j_call: TRBJ2-2
cdr3_aa: CASSLMVGELFF
cdr3_nt: TGTGCCAGCAGCTTAATGGTTGGGGAGCTGTTTTTT

clone_size: .
d_call: TRBD1
v_call: TRBV25-1
j_call: TRBJ1-2
cdr3_aa: CANSSGTANYGYTF
cdr3_nt: TGTGCCAACAGTTCCGGGACAGCCAACTATGGCTACACCTTC

clone_size: .
d_call: .
v_call: TRBV7-2
j_call: TRBJ2-7
cdr3_aa: CASSQIGRSSYEQYF
cdr3_nt: TGCGCCAGCAGCCAAATAGGCCGGAGCTCCTACGAGCAGTACTTC

clone_size: few
d_call: .
v_call: TRBV25-1
j_call: TRBJ2-5
cdr3_aa: CASSLWGEQETQYF
cdr3_nt: TGTGCCAGCAGTTTATGGGGTGAACAAGAGACCCAGTACTTC

clone_size: .
d_call: TRBD1
v_call: TRBV7-9
j_call: TRBJ2-3
cdr3_aa: CASSLGQGRYF
cdr3_nt: TGTGCCAGCAGCCTCGGACAGGGACGGTATTTT

clone_size: many
d_call: TRBD1
v_call: TRBV7-2
j_call: TRBJ1-2
cdr3_aa: CASSSDRGRSYGYTF
cdr3_nt: TGTGCCAGCAGCTCCGACAGGGGGCGCAGCTATGGCTACACCTTC

clone_size: many
d_call: TRBD2
v_call: TRBV29-1
j_call: TRBJ2-7
cdr3_aa: CSVETSGDTYEQYF
cdr3_nt: TGCAGCGTTGAGACTAGCGGAGATACCTACGAGCAGTACTTC